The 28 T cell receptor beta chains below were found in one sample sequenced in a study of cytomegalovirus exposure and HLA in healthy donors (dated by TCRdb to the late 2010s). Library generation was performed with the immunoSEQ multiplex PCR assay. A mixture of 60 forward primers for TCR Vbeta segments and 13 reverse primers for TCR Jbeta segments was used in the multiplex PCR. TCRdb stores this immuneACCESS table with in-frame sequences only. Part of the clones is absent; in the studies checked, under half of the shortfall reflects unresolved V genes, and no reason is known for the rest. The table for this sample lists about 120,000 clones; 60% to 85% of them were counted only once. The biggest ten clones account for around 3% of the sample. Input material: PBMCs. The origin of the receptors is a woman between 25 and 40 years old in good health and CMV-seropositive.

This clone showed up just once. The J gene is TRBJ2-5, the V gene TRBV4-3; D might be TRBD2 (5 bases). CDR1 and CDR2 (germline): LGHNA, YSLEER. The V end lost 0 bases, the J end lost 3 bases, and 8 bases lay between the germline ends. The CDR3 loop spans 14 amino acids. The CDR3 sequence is CASSQDRGKETQYF. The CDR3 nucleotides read TGCGCCAGCAGCCAAGATCGAGGGAAAGAGACCCAGTACTTC.

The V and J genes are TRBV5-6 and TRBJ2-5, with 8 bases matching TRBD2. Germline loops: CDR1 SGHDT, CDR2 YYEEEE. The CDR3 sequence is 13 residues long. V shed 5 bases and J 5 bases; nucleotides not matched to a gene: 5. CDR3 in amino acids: CASRQTGGETQYF. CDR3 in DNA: TGTGCCAGCAGGCAAACGGGGGGGGAGACCCAGTACTTC.

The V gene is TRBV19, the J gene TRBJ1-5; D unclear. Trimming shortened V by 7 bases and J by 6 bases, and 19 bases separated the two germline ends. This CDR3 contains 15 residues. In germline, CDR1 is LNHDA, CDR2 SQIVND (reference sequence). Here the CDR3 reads CASTPTGPGIQPQHF. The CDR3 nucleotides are TGTGCCAGTACCCCAACTGGTCCAGGAATTCAGCCCCAGCATTTT.

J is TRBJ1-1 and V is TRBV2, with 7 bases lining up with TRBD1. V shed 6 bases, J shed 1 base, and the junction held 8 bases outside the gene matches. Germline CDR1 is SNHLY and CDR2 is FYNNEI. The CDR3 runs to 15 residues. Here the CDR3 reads CASSFGTDRNTEAFF. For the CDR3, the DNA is TGTGCCAGCAGCTTCGGGACAGACAGGAACACTGAAGCTTTCTTT. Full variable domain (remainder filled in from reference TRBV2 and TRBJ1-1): EPEVTQTPSHQVTQMGQEVILRCVPISNHLYFYWYRQILGQKVEFLVSFYNNEISEKSEIFDDQFSVERPDGSNFTLKIRSTKLEDSAMYFCASSFGTDRNTEAFFGQGTRLTVV.

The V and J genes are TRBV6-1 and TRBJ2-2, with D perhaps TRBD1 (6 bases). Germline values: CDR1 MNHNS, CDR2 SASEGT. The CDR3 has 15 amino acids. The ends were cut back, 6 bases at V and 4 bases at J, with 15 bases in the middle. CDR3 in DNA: TGTGCCAGCAGGAGCACAGGGTTGGGCACCGGGGAGCTGTTTTTT. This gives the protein CASRSTGLGTGELFF.

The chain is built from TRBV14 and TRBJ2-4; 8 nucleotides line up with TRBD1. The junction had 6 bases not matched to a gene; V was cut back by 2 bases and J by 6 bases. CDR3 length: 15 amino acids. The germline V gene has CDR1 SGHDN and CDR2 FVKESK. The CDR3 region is CASSQQGAFGNIQYF. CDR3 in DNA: TGTGCCAGCAGCCAACAGGGGGCGTTCGGAAACATTCAGTACTTC.

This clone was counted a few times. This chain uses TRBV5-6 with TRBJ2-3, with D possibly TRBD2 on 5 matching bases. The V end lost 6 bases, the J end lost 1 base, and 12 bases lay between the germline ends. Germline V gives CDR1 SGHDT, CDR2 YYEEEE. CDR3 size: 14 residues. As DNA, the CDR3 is TGTGCCAGCATTCTGGGGAGCCGCACAGATACGCAGTATTTT. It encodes CASILGSRTDTQYF.

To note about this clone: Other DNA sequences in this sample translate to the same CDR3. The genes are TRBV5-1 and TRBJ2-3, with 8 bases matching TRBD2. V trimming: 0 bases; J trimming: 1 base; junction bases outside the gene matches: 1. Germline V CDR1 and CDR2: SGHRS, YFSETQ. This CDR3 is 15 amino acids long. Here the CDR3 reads CASSLVSGGTDTQYF. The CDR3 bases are TGCGCCAGCAGCTTGGTTAGCGGGGGCACAGATACGCAGTATTTT.

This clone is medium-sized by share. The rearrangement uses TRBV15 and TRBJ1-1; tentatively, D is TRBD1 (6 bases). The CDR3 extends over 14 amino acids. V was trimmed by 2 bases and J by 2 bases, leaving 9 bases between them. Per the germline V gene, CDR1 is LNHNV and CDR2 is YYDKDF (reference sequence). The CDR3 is CATSRQGSNTEAFF. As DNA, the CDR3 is TGTGCCACCAGCAGACAGGGGTCCAACACTGAAGCTTTCTTT.

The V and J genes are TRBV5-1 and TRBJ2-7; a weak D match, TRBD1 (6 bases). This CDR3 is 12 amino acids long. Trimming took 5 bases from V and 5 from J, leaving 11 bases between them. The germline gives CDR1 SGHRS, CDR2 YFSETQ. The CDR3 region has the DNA TGCGCCAGCAGTGTACAGGGAAACGAGCAGTACTTC. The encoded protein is CASSVQGNEQYF.

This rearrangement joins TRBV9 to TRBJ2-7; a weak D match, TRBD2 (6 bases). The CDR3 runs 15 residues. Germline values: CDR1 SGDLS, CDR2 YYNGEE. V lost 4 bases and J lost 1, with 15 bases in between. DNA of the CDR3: TGTGCCAGCAGCACCGGGACGGACTATTCCTACGAGCAGTACTTC. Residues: CASSTGTDYSYEQYF. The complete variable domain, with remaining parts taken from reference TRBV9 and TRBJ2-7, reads DSGVTQTPKHLITATGQRVTLRCSPRSGDLSVYWYQQSLDQGLQFLIQYYNGEERAKGNILERFSAQQFPDLHSELNLSSLELGDSALYFCASSTGTDYSYEQYFGPGTRLTVT.

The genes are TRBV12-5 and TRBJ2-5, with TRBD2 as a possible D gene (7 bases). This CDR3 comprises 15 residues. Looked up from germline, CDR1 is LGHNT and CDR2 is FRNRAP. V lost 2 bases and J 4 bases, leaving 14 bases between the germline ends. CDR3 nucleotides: TGTGCTAGTGGTTTGAGGGGGGGGGCAGGAGAGACCCAGTACTTC. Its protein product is CASGLRGGAGETQYF.

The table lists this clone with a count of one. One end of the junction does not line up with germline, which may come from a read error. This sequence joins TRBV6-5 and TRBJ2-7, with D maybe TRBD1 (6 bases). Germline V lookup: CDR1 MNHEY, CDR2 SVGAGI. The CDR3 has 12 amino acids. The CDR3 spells CASSYSPGHLFF. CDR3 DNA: TGTGCCAGCAGTTACTCCCCGGGACATCTTTTCTTC.

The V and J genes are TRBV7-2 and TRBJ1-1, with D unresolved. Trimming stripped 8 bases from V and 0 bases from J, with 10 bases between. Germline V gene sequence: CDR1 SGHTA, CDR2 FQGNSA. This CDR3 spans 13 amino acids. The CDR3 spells CASEGRVNTEAFF. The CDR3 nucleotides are TGTGCCAGCGAAGGGAGGGTGAACACTGAAGCTTTCTTT.

The CDR3 sequence: CASSSNPGGYTF. The CDR3 bases are TGTGCCAGCAGTTCCAACCCAGGCGGCTACACCTTC. V usage is TRBV28 and J usage is TRBJ1-2; D unclear. This CDR3 spans 12 amino acids. Germline loops: CDR1 MDHEN, CDR2 SYDVKM. V was pared by 4 bases and J by 8 bases, with 11 bases between.

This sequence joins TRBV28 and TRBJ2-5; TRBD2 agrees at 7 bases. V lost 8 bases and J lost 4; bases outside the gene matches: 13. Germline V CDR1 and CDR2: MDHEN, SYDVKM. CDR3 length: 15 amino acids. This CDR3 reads CASASGAILGETQYF. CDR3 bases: TGTGCCAGCGCTAGCGGTGCTATCCTAGGAGAGACCCAGTACTTC.

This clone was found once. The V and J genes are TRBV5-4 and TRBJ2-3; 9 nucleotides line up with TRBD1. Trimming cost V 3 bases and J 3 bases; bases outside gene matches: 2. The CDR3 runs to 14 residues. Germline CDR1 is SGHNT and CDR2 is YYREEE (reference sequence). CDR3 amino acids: CASSYRGLTDTQYF. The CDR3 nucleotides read TGTGCCAGCAGCTACAGGGGGCTAACAGATACGCAGTATTTT.

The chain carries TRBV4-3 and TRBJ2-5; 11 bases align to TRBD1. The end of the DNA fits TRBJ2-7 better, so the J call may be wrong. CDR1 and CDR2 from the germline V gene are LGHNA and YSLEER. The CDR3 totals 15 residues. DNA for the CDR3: TGCGCCAGCAGCCGAGGACAGGGGGCTCGGTACGAGCAGTACTTC. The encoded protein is CASSRGQGARYEQYF.

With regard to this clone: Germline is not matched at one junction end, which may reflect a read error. The CDR3 nucleotides are TGTGCCAGCAGCTACATGGGTGGACAGATCCTCTTC. Its translation: CASSYMGGQILF. The chain carries TRBV7-2 and TRBJ2-7, with TRBD1 as a possible D gene (6 bases). This CDR3 region has 12 residues. From germline, CDR1 is SGHTA and CDR2 FQGNSA. The whole variable domain, filled in from reference TRBV7-2 and TRBJ2-7, reads GAGVSQSPSNKVTEKGKDVELRCDPISGHTALYWYRQSLGQGLEFLIYFQGNSAPDKSGLPSDRFSAERTGGSVSTLTIQRTQQEDSAVYLCASSYMGGQILFGPGTRLTVT.

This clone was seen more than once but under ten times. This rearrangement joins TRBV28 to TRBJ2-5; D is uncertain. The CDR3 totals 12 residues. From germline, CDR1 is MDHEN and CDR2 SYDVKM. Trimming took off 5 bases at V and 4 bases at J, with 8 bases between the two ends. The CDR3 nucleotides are TGTGCCAGCAGTCCCCATAGAGAGACCCAGTACTTC. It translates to CASSPHRETQYF. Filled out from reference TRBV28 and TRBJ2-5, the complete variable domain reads DVKVTQSSRYLVKRTGEKVFLECVQDMDHENMFWYRQDPGLGLRLIYFSYDVKMKEKGDIPEGYSVSREKKERFSLILESASTNQTSMYLCASSPHRETQYFGPGTRLLVL.

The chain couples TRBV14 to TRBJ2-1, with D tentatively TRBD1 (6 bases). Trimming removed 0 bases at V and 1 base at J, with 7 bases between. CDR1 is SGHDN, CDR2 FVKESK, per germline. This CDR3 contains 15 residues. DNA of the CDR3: TGTGCCAGCAGCCAAGAGAGGGGGTCCTACAATGAGCAGTTCTTC. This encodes CASSQERGSYNEQFF.

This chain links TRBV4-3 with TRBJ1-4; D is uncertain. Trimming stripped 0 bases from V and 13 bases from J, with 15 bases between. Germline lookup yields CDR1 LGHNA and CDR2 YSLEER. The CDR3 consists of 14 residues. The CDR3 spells CASSQDFEVGGLFF. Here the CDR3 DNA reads TGCGCCAGCAGCCAAGATTTCGAGGTAGGCGGACTGTTTTTT.

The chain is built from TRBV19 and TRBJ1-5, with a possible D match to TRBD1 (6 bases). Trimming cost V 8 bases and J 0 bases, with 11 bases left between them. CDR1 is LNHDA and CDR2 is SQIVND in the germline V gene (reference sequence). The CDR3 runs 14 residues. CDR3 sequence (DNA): TGTGCCAGTTCCGGACAGTTTAGCAATCAGCCCCAGCATTTT. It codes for CASSGQFSNQPQHF.

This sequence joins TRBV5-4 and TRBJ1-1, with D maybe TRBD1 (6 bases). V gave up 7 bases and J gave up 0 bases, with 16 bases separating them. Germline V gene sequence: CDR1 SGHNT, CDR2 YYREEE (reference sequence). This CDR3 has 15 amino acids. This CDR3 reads CASGHGRDMNTEAFF. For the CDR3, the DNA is TGTGCCAGCGGGCATGGGAGGGACATGAACACTGAAGCTTTCTTT.

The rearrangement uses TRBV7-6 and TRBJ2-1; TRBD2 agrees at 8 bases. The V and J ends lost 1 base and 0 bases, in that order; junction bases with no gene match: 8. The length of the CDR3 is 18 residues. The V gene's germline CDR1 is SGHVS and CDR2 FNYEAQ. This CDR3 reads CASSLVAGGLFSYNEQFF. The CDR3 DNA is TGTGCCAGCAGCTTAGTTGCGGGGGGCCTTTTCTCCTACAATGAGCAGTTCTTC.

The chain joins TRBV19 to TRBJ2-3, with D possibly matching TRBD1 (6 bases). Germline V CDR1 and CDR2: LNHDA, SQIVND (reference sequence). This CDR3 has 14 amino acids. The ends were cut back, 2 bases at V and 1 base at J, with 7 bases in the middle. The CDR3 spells CASSINRGTDTQYF. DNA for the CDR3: TGTGCCAGTAGTATAAACAGGGGCACAGATACGCAGTATTTT.

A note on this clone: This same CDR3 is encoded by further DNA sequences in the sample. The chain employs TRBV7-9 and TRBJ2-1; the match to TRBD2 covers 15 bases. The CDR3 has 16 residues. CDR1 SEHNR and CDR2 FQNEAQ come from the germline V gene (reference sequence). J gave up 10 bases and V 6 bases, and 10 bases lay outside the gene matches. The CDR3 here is CASSPPGLAGGGEQFF. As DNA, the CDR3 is TGTGCCAGCAGTCCTCCGGGACTAGCGGGGGGAGGGGAGCAGTTCTTC. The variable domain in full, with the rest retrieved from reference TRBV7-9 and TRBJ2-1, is DTGVSQNPRHKITKRGQNVTFRCDPISEHNRLYWYRQTLGQGPEFLTYFQNEAQLEKSRLLSDRFSAERPKGSFSTLEIQRTEQGDSAMYLCASSPPGLAGGGEQFFGPGTRLTVL.

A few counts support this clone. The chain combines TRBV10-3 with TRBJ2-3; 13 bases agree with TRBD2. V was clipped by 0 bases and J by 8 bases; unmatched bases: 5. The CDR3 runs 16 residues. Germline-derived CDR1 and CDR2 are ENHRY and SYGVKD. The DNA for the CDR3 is TGTGCCATCAGTGAGTCGACCCGGACTAGCGGGAGTACGCAGTATTTT. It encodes CAISESTRTSGSTQYF.